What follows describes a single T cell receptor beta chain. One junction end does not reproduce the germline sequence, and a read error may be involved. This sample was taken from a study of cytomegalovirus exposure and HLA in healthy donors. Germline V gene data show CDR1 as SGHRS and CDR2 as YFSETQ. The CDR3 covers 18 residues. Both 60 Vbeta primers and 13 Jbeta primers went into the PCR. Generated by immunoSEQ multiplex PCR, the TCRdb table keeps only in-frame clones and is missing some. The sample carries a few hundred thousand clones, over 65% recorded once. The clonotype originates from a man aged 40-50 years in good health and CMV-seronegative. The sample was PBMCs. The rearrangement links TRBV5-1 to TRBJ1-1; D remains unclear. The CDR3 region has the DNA TGCGCCAGCAGCTCCAGTTGGAAGGCAGCGGTAATGAACACTGAAGTTTTCTTT. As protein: CASSSSWKAAVMNTEVFF. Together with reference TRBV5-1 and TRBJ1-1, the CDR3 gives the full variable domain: KAGVTQTPRYLIKTRGQQVTLSCSPISGHRSVSWYQQTPGQGLQFLFEYFSETQRNKGNFPGRFSGRQFSNSRSEMNVSTLELGDSALYLCASSSSWKAAVMNTEVFFGQGTRLTVV.